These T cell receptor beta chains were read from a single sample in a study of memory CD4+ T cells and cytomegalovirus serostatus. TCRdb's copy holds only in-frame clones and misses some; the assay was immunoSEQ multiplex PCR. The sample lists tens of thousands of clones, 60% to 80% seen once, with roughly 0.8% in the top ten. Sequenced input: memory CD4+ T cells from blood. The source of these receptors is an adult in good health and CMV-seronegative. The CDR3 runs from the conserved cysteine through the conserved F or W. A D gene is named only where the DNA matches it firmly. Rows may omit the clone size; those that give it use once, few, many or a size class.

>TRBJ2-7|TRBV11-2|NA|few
TGTGCCAGCAGCTTATCCGGGGGCTACGAGCAGTACTTC
CASSLSGGYEQYF
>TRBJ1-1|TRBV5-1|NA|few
TGCGCCAGCAGCACTACACGGGCAAACACTGAAGCTTTCTTT
CASSTTRANTEAFF
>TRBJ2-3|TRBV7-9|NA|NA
TGTGCCAGCAGCTTCGGTAGCGGCACAGATACGCAGTATTTT
CASSFGSGTDTQYF
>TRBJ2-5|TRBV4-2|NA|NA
TGTGCCAGCAGCCAAACGACAAAAGAGACCCAGTACTTC
CASSQTTKETQYF
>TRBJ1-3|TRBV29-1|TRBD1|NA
TGCAGCGCCCTGGACAGGGCTGGAAACACCATATATTTT
CSALDRAGNTIYF
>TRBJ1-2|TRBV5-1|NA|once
TGCGCCAGCAGCCTGGAGACAGCGGGAGGCTACACCTTC
CASSLETAGGYTF
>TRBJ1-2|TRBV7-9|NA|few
TGTGCCAGCAGCTTAGATCTCAGTGACCTTGGGGGCTACACCTTC
CASSLDLSDLGGYTF
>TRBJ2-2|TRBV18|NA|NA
TGTGCCAGCTCACCACCGGGGCCAAACACCGGGGAGCTGTTTTTT
CASSPPGPNTGELFF
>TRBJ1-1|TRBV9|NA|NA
TGTGCCAGCAGCGTGGGACTGTTGAACACTGAAGCTTTCTTT
CASSVGLLNTEAFF
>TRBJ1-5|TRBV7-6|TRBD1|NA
TGTGCCAGCAGCGAAGGGGGCGGTTCGGGACAGCCCCAGCATTTT
CASSEGGGSGQPQHF
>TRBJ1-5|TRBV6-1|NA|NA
TGTGCCAGCAGTGAGACAGTTAGCAATCAGCCCCAGCATTTT
CASSETVSNQPQHF
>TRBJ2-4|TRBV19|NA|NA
TGTGCCAGTTCCCTCCCGGGGAGACTCTCGTACATTCAGTACTTC
CASSLPGRLSYIQYF
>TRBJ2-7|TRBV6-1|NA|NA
TGTGCCAGCAGTGAAGAGGACGGAGCCTACGAGCAGTACTTC
CASSEEDGAYEQYF
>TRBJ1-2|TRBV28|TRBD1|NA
TGTGCCAGCAGCACTGGGGGGACAGTCCTCTATGGCTACACCTTC
CASSTGGTVLYGYTF
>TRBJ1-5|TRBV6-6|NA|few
TGTGCCAGCAGTTACGGGATGGGGGAGGGTCAGCCCCAGCATTTT
CASSYGMGEGQPQHF
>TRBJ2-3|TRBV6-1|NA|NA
TGTGCCAGCAGGACCTTACAGGGAATTCAAGATACGCAGTATTTT
CASRTLQGIQDTQYF
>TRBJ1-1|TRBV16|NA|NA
TGTGCCAGCAGCCCGGGCTTCTACGGCACTGAAGCTTTCTTT
CASSPGFYGTEAFF
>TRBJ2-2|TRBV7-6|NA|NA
TGTGCCAGCAGCACCCCACAGGGACGGTCCGGGGAGCTGTTTTTT
CASSTPQGRSGELFF
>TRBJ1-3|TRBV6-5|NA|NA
TGTGCCAGCAGTACAGGGTTGGCTGGAAACACCATATATTTT
CASSTGLAGNTIYF
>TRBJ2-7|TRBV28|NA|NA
TGTGCCAGCAGGGACACTAGATACGAGCAGTACTTC
CASRDTRYEQYF
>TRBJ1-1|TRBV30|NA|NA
TGTGCCTGGAGAGCTCAGCAGAACACTGAAGCTTTCTTT
CAWRAQQNTEAFF
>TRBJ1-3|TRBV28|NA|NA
TGTGCCAGCAGCCTGCCCGCAAACACCATATATTTT
CASSLPANTIYF
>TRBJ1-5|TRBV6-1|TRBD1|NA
TGTGCCAGCAGTGAAGGGACAGGTAATCAGCCCCAGCATTTT
CASSEGTGNQPQHF
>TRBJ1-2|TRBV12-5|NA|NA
TGTGCTAGTGGTTTGGATGGGAGGGATTATGGCTACACCTTC
CASGLDGRDYGYTF
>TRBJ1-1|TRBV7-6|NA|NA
TGTGCCAGCAGCTTAAGCCGAGGAACTGAAGCTTTCTTT
CASSLSRGTEAFF
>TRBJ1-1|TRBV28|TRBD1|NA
TGTGCCAGCAGCACCGGGACAGCTTCGAACACTGAAGCTTTCTTT
CASSTGTASNTEAFF
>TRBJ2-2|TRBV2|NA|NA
TGTGCCAGCACAGGGGTCCGCGGGGAGCTGTTTTTT
CASTGVRGELFF
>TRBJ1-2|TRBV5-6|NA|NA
TGTGCCAGCAGCTTGGGAAGAAACTATGGCTACACCTTC
CASSLGRNYGYTF
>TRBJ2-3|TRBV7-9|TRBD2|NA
TGTGCCAGCAGCGGTGGGACTAGCTCCTCCACAGATACGCAGTATTTT
CASSGGTSSSTDTQYF
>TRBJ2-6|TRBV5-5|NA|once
TGTGCCAGCAGCGTCGTTTTCGGGGCCAACGTCCTGACTTTC
CASSVVFGANVLTF
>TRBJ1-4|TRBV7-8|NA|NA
TGTGCCAGCAGTAGGGACAACGAACTGTTTTTT
CASSRDNELFF
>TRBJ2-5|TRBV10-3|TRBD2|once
TGTGCCATCAGGCCGGGACTAGCGGGGGGTAGCCAAGAGACCCAGTACTTC
CAIRPGLAGGSQETQYF
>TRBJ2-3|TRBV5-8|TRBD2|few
TGTGCCAGCAGCTTGCTTATAGCGGGCGGTGGGGATACGCAGTATTTT
CASSLLIAGGGDTQYF
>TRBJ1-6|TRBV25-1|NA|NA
TGTGCCAGCAGAGTCGAGGGGTGGTCACCCCTCCACTTT
CASRVEGWSPLHF
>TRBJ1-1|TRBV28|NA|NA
TGTGCCAGCAGTGACCCTATTGAAGCTTTCTTT
CASSDPIEAFF
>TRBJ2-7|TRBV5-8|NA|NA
TGTGCCAGCAGCAGGGAGGTTGCCGAGCAGTACTTC
CASSREVAEQYF
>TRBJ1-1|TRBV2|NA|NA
TGTGCCAGCAGTCAGGACGGCCTAGACGGCACTGAAGCTTTCTTT
CASSQDGLDGTEAFF
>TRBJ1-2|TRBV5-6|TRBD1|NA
TGTGCCAGCAGCTTACCACGAAAGGGGACAGGGAATGGCTACACCTTC
CASSLPRKGTGNGYTF
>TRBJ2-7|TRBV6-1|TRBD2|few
TGTGCCAGCAGGAGACTAGCCTCTAGCTCCTACGAGCAGTACTTC
CASRRLASSSYEQYF
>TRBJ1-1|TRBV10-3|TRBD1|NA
TGTGCCATCAATGTCGGGACAGGGAGGGGGACTGAAGCTTTCTTT
CAINVGTGRGTEAFF
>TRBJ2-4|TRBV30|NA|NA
TGTGCCTCTTTACAGGGTCCGGCTTTAAGCAAAAACATTCAGTACTTC
CASLQGPALSKNIQYF
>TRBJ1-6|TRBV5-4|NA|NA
TGTGCCAGCAGCTTTGGGGATTCGAGTCGGTCACCCCTCCACTTT
CASSFGDSSRSPLHF
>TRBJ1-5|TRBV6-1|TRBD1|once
TGTGCCAGCAGAGATACACAGGGGGGCAATCAGCCCCAGCATTTT
CASRDTQGGNQPQHF
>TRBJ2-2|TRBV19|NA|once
TGTGCCAGTAGGGCACTAGGGAACACCGGGGAGCTGTTTTTT
CASRALGNTGELFF
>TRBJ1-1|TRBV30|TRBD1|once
TGTGCCTGGAGAAAACAGGGGCAGAGCACTGAAGCTTTCTTT
CAWRKQGQSTEAFF
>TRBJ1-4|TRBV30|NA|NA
TGTGCCTGGAGTGTACGAAGCGTCAGGAATGAAAAACTGTTTTTT
CAWSVRSVRNEKLFF
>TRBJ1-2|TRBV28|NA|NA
TGTGCCAGCAGTTTGGGGCGGAGTTCCTATGGCTACACCTTC
CASSLGRSSYGYTF
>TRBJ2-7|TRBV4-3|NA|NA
TGCGCCAGCAGCCTTGCAGTAGCCTACGAGCAGTACTTC
CASSLAVAYEQYF
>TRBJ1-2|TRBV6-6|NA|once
TGTGCCAGCAGTTCCTCCGCCCGGGGCGGGGGCTACACCTTC
CASSSSARGGGYTF
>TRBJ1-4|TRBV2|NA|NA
TGTGCCAGCAGCAGCGATGTCTATGAAAAACTGTTTTTT
CASSSDVYEKLFF
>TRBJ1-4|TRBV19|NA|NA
TGTGCCAGTAGTCCCCGGACGGGAGGCGGTGAAAAACTGTTTTTT
CASSPRTGGGEKLFF
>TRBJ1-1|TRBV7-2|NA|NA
TGTGCCAGCAGCTTGTACGGGGGGTTTGGGGCTTTCTTT
CASSLYGGFGAFF
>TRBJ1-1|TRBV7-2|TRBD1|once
TGTGCCAGCAGGGGACAGGGGGCATTGACTGAAGCTTTCTTT
CASRGQGALTEAFF
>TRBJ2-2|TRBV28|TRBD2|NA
TGTGCCAGCAGTTTGGGAGGGGCCAACACCGGGGAGCTGTTTTTT
CASSLGGANTGELFF
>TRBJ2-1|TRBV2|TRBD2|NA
TGTGCCAGCGCCCCGCGGGGGACCTACAATGAGCAGTTCTTC
CASAPRGTYNEQFF
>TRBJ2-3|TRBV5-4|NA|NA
TGTGCCAGCAGCCCCGGACAGAACACAGATACGCAGTATTTT
CASSPGQNTDTQYF
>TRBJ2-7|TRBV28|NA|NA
TGTGCCAGCAGTTTACTGGCGGATGTCCAATTCTACGAGCAGTACTTC
CASSLLADVQFYEQYF
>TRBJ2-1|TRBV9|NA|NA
TGTGCCAGCAGCGCTAGCAGCTCCTACAATGAGCAGTTCTTC
CASSASSSYNEQFF
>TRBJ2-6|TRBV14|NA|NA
TGTGCCAGCAGCCAAAACGGGGCCGGGGCCAACGTCCTGACTTTC
CASSQNGAGANVLTF
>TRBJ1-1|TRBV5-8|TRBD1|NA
TGTGCCAGCAGCGCGGGGGACAGGGGGGGGACTGAAGCTTTCTTT
CASSAGDRGGTEAFF